This TCR beta chain comes out of a study of T cell responses to AZD1222 COVID-19 vaccine. This CDR3 has 12 residues. J gave up 0 bases and V 8 bases, and 0 bases lay outside the gene matches. Samples with a second dose at about 4 or about 12 weeks were pooled together. Measured with immunoSEQ multiplex PCR; TCRdb has only the in-frame clones, and not every one. Seen here are roughly 180,000 clones, 94% observed once, and the top ten hold roughly 1.7%. As concerns this clone: Its antigen is still unknown.

Overall study results and limits: Of the AZD1222 recipients, only five to seven were seropositive at baseline. Receipt of two AZD1222 doses was followed by a rise in Spike-specific TCR breadth and depth. Among spike-specific TCRs, nearly half reportedly target unmutated variant regions.

The chain combines TRBV12-3 or TRBV12-4 with TRBJ2-7; 8 bases fit TRBD2. This receptor was identified in an adult who received the AZD1222 COVID-19 vaccine. The specimen was peripheral blood, collected 28 days after the second AZD1222 dose. Written as DNA, the CDR3 is TGTGCCAGCCGGGGGGGCTCCTACGAGCAGTACTTC. Translation gives CASRGGSYEQYF.